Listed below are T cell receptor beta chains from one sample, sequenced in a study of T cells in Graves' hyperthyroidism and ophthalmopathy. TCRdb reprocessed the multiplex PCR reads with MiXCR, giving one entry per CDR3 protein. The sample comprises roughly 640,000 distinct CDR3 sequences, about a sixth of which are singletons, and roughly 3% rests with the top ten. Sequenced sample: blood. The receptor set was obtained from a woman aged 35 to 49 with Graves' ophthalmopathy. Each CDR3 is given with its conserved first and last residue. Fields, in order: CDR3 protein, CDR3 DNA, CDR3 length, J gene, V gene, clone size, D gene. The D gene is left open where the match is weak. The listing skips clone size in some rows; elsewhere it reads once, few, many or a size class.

CSARDEVTGGDTGELFF | TGCAGTGCTAGGGATGAGGTGACAGGGGGTGACACCGGGGAGCTGTTTTTT | 17 | TRBJ2-2 | TRBV20-1 | many | TRBD1
CASGSGPDYNEQFF | TGTGCTAGTGGTTCAGGGCCAGACTACAATGAGCAGTTCTTC | 14 | TRBJ2-1 | TRBV12-5 | many | NA
CASSLQSSSNTIYF | TGTGCCAGCAGCCTACAGAGTTCCTCAAACACCATATATTTT | 14 | TRBJ1-3 | TRBV7-9 | many | NA
CASSRTSDTGELFF | TGTGCCAGCTCACGGACTAGCGACACCGGGGAGCTGTTTTTT | 14 | TRBJ2-2 | TRBV18 | NA | TRBD2
CASSPQVANYGYTF | TGTGCCAGCAGCCCCCAGGTTGCGAACTATGGCTACACCTTC | 14 | TRBJ1-2 | TRBV12-3/TRBV12-4 | many | NA
CSARDTDRPRAAEAFF | TGCAGTGCTAGAGATACCGACAGGCCCCGAGCCGCTGAAGCTTTCTTT | 16 | TRBJ1-1 | TRBV20-1 | NA | NA
CASSLGTEKLFF | TGTGCCAGCAGCTTAGGGACAGAAAAACTGTTTTTT | 12 | TRBJ1-4 | TRBV11-2 | NA | NA
CALDRMGETQYF | TGTGCCTTGGACAGGATGGGAGAGACCCAGTACTTC | 12 | TRBJ2-5 | TRBV30 | many | TRBD1
CASSIVPGNTEAFF | TGTGCCAGTAGTATAGTTCCGGGTAACACTGAAGCTTTCTTT | 14 | TRBJ1-1 | TRBV19 | NA | NA
CASKRPDSPLHF | TGTGCCAGCAAACGCCCAGATTCACCCCTCCACTTT | 12 | TRBJ1-6 | TRBV27 | many | NA
CASRRDTANTGELFF | TGTGCCAGCAGGAGAGACACCGCGAACACCGGGGAGCTGTTTTTT | 15 | TRBJ2-2 | TRBV2 | many | NA
CASSKQGRTNEKLFF | TGTGCCAGCAGTAAACAGGGGCGCACTAATGAAAAACTGTTTTTT | 15 | TRBJ1-4 | TRBV27 | NA | TRBD1
CASSPFTGDAGLETQYF | TGCGCCAGCAGTCCATTTACAGGGGACGCGGGTCTTGAGACCCAGTACTTC | 17 | TRBJ2-5 | TRBV5-1 | many | TRBD1
CSAGPGADTQYF | TGCAGTGCCGGGCCTGGCGCAGATACGCAGTATTTT | 12 | TRBJ2-3 | TRBV20-1 | few | NA
CSSRGRGSTDTQYF | TGCAGTTCTAGAGGCAGGGGCAGCACAGATACGCAGTATTTT | 14 | TRBJ2-3 | TRBV20-1 | many | NA
CSARGQGDTEAFF | TGCAGCGCTAGAGGGCAGGGTGACACTGAAGCTTTCTTT | 13 | TRBJ1-1 | TRBV29-1 | many | NA
CASSITGGWQPQHF | TGTGCCAGTAGTATTACAGGGGGTTGGCAGCCCCAGCATTTT | 14 | TRBJ1-5 | TRBV19 | few | TRBD1
CASSRPGTSGSNEQFF | TGTGCCAGCAGTCGCCCCGGGACTAGCGGGAGCAATGAGCAGTTCTTC | 16 | TRBJ2-1 | TRBV7-3 | many | TRBD2
CASSDLAGGYTGELFF | TGTGCCAGCAGTGACCTAGCGGGGGGTTACACCGGGGAGCTGTTTTTT | 16 | TRBJ2-2 | TRBV6-1 | few | TRBD2
CNVQQGLDPNEQFF | TGCAACGTACAACAGGGACTGGACCCCAATGAGCAGTTCTTC | 14 | TRBJ2-1 | TRBV20-1 | NA | NA
CASNEQFF | TGTGCCAGCAATGAGCAGTTCTTC | 8 | TRBJ2-1 | TRBV2 | NA | NA
CSARGPSGVEQYF | TGCAGTGCTAGAGGACCGTCCGGGGTCGAGCAGTACTTC | 13 | TRBJ2-7 | TRBV20-1 | few | NA
CASSFRVGSWDEQFF | TGTGCCAGCAGCTTTAGGGTTGGGAGTTGGGATGAGCAGTTCTTC | 15 | TRBJ2-1 | TRBV5-6 | NA | NA
CASSQRVGGYEQYF | TGTGCCAGCAGCCAACGGGTCGGGGGCTACGAGCAGTACTTC | 14 | TRBJ2-7 | TRBV6-2/TRBV6-3 | many | NA
CASSDPDRYRWEQYF | TGTGCCAGCAGTGACCCGGACAGGTACCGTTGGGAGCAGTACTTC | 15 | TRBJ2-7 | TRBV28 | NA | TRBD1
CSARDHLRTGGEQYF | TGCAGTGCTAGAGATCACCTAAGAACAGGGGGGGAGCAGTACTTC | 15 | TRBJ2-7 | TRBV20-1 | NA | TRBD1
CASRGRDTGELFF | TGCGCCAGCAGGGGAAGGGACACCGGGGAGCTGTTTTTT | 13 | TRBJ2-2 | TRBV10-1 | few | NA
CASSSTYPYGEQYF | TGTGCCAGCAGCTCGACATACCCTTACGGGGAGCAGTACTTC | 14 | TRBJ2-7 | TRBV7-8 | many | NA
CASSVSGSLDTQYF | TGCGCCAGCAGCGTTAGCGGGAGTCTAGATACGCAGTATTTT | 14 | TRBJ2-3 | TRBV5-1 | NA | TRBD2
CAWSKGGNQPQHF | TGTGCCTGGAGTAAGGGAGGCAATCAGCCCCAGCATTTT | 13 | TRBJ1-5 | TRBV30 | many | NA
CASSLAGGGRDTEAFF | TGTGCCAGCAGTTTGGCAGGGGGGGGCAGGGACACTGAAGCTTTCTTT | 16 | TRBJ1-1 | TRBV12-3/TRBV12-4 | once | TRBD1
CATRDREDNEQFF | TGTGCCACCCGGGACAGGGAAGACAATGAGCAGTTCTTC | 13 | TRBJ2-1 | TRBV2 | many | TRBD1
CASSSSSGNGDTQYF | TGTGCCAGCAGCTCGTCGAGCGGTAATGGAGATACGCAGTATTTT | 15 | TRBJ2-3 | TRBV7-3 | NA | NA
CSAAGTGGDGYTF | TGCAGTGCTGCCGGGACAGGGGGCGATGGCTACACCTTC | 13 | TRBJ1-2 | TRBV20-1 | many | TRBD1
CAWSRGSEQYF | TGTGCCTGGAGTCGGGGGTCCGAGCAGTACTTC | 11 | TRBJ2-7 | TRBV30 | NA | NA
CSARSGTSGGYNEQFF | TGCAGTGCTAGATCCGGGACTAGCGGAGGCTACAATGAGCAGTTCTTC | 16 | TRBJ2-1 | TRBV20-1 | NA | TRBD2
CASSLRGDGEAFF | TGTGCCAGCAGCTTGCGAGGGGACGGTGAAGCTTTCTTT | 13 | TRBJ1-1 | TRBV7-9 | NA | NA
CASILPRGINEQFF | TGTGCCAGCATCCTACCAAGAGGCATCAATGAGCAGTTCTTC | 14 | TRBJ2-1 | TRBV6-1 | NA | NA
CSVFLPNTGELFF | TGCAGCGTTTTTTTACCGAACACCGGGGAGCTGTTTTTT | 13 | TRBJ2-2 | TRBV29-1 | NA | NA
CASSLTRTGKTQYF | TGTGCCAGCAGTTTAACGCGGACGGGGAAGACCCAGTACTTC | 14 | TRBJ2-5 | TRBV12-3/TRBV12-4 | NA | NA
CASSPILGNQPQHF | TGTGCCAGCAGCCCTATCCTAGGGAATCAGCCCCAGCATTTT | 14 | TRBJ1-5 | TRBV7-2 | few | NA
CASSLGRRLARSSQETQYF | TGTGCCAGCAGCTTAGGCAGGAGACTAGCGCGAAGCTCCCAAGAGACCCAGTACTTC | 19 | TRBJ2-5 | TRBV13 | NA | TRBD2
CASSHPFGTGDTDTQYF | TGTGCCAGCAGCCACCCTTTTGGGACAGGGGACACAGATACGCAGTATTTT | 17 | TRBJ2-3 | TRBV3-1 | many | TRBD1
CASSLQGAQNSPLHF | TGCGCCAGCAGCTTGCAGGGGGCGCAGAATTCACCCCTCCACTTT | 15 | TRBJ1-6 | TRBV5-1 | few | TRBD1
CASSRDRSYGYTF | TGCGCCAGCAGCCGGGACAGGAGCTATGGCTACACCTTC | 13 | TRBJ1-2 | TRBV5-1 | many | TRBD1
CASSFGTGIYNSPLHF | TGTGCCAGCAGTTTTGGGACAGGGATCTATAATTCACCCCTCCACTTT | 16 | TRBJ1-6 | TRBV28 | many | TRBD1
CASSPRFGRSPYNEQFF | TGCGCCAGCAGCCCTCGCTTTGGCCGGAGTCCCTACAATGAGCAGTTCTTC | 17 | TRBJ2-1 | TRBV4-1 | NA | NA
CASSLDPYSRGATHGYTF | TGTGCCAGCAGCTTAGATCCCTACTCCCGTGGCGCTACCCATGGCTACACCTTC | 18 | TRBJ1-2 | TRBV11-3 | few | NA
CATSDGGQNYGYTF | TGTGCCACCAGTGATGGGGGACAGAACTATGGCTACACCTTC | 14 | TRBJ1-2 | TRBV24-1 | many | TRBD1
CASRYGQGNSPLHF | TGTGCCAGCAGATACGGGCAGGGGAATTCACCCCTCCACTTT | 14 | TRBJ1-6 | TRBV12-3/TRBV12-4 | few | NA
CASSQDRDAYTEAFF | TGCGCCAGCAGCCAAGATAGGGACGCGTACACTGAAGCTTTCTTT | 15 | TRBJ1-1 | TRBV4-1 | NA | NA
CASSRGAGRQPQHF | TGTGCCAGCAGCCGGGGGGCGGGACGGCAGCCCCAGCATTTT | 14 | TRBJ1-5 | TRBV13 | few | NA